These 2 T cell receptor beta chains came from one sample sequenced in a study of T cell repertoires in cytomegalovirus infection. These TCRs are of unknown antigen specificity. TCRdb re-derived calls from the reads in MiXCR, one entry per CDR3 protein. The sample yields roughly 170,000 distinct CDR3 sequences, about a fifth seen once. Sequenced material: CD8+ T cells from cultured PBMCs, taken from culture after CMV antigen stimulation. Source of these receptors: a human donor in good health (CMV status not recorded). Some clones in this sample may be carry-over from other donors' samples.

V and J are TRBV6-6 and TRBJ1-3, with 7 bases matching TRBD1. This CDR3 comprises 14 residues. The J segment lost 4 bases and the V segment lost 6 bases, leaving 6 bases of the junction unmatched. Germline V gene data show CDR1 as MNHNY and CDR2 as SVGAGI (reference sequence). CDR3 region: CASSLDRAGNTIYF. The CDR3 coding sequence is TGTGCCAGCAGCCTAGACAGGGCCGGAAACACCATATATTTT.

This clonotype has just a few counts. The chain carries TRBV4-2 and TRBJ1-2, with unresolved D. Trimming cost V 6 bases and J 0 bases, with 8 bases left between them. The CDR3 is made up of 13 amino acids. Germline V CDR1 and CDR2: LGHNA, YNFKEQ. CDR3 loop: CASSPSSNYGYTF. DNA of the CDR3: TGTGCCAGCAGTCCTAGTTCTAACTATGGCTACACCTTC.